This T cell receptor beta chain was observed in a study of shared clonotypes between healthy human individuals. Clones were read by immunoSEQ multiplex PCR, and TCRdb kept only the in-frame ones, dropping some. The data contain around 350,000 clones, around 70% of them singletons. The CDR3 consists of 12 residues. Germline V lookup: CDR1 SQVTM, CDR2 ANQGSEA. V lost 4 bases, J lost 2 bases, and 3 bases lay in between. Concerning this clone itself: Other DNA variants within this sample encode the same CDR3.

The J gene is TRBJ2-6, the V gene TRBV29-1, with D unclear. The sequenced sample was memory CD4+ T cells sorted from blood. Specified subset: CD45RA-negative fraction. The TCR originated in a man aged 30-40 years in good health. The CDR3 sequence: CSVGAGANVLTF. In DNA, the CDR3 is TGCAGCGTTGGTGCTGGGGCCAACGTCCTGACTTTC.